This paragraph covers one T cell receptor beta chain sequence. There are 13 residues in the CDR3. V shed 8 bases, J shed 5 bases, and the junction held 6 bases outside the gene matches. Germline CDR1 reads MNHEY; CDR2 reads SVGAGI. The table came from immunoSEQ multiplex PCR; TCRdb's copy has only in-frame clones and leaves some out. The sample has about 120,000 clones, 70% to 90% seen once. The data derive from a study of blood T cell repertoires in COVID-19. The specimen was peripheral blood. The chain carries TRBV6-5 and TRBJ2-4; 7 nucleotides line up with TRBD1. This clonotype was sampled from a man between 65 and 85 years old who had recovered from COVID-19. The CDR3 DNA reads as TGTGCCAGCCGACAGGGCTTCGAAAACATTCAGTACTTC. Amino acid sequence: CASRQGFENIQYF.